The entry below gives a single T cell receptor beta chain sequence along with its context. Only in-frame clones appear in the TCRdb table, and some are missing; sequencing was by immunoSEQ multiplex PCR. The sample lists over 30,000 clones, 85% to 90% occurring once. The V gene's germline CDR1 is MNHEY and CDR2 SVGAGI. The CDR3 contains 14 residues. Trimming removed 5 bases at V and 4 bases at J, with 14 bases between. This entry belongs to a study of T cell changes during pregnancy in multiple sclerosis. Material: CD8+ T cells from peripheral blood mononuclear cells, obtained in the third trimester of pregnancy. This receptor was taken from a female donor with multiple sclerosis, enrolled in a pregnancy study. The V and J genes are TRBV6-5 and TRBJ1-1; the D gene is possibly TRBD1 (5 bases). CDR3 sequence: CASSRTPGGTEAFF. The CDR3 bases are TGTGCCAGCAGTCGAACGCCCGGGGGCACTGAAGCTTTCTTT.